Following are 5 T cell receptor beta chains from one sample sequenced in a study of shared clonotypes between healthy human individuals. Clones were sequenced by immunoSEQ multiplex PCR, and TCRdb holds only the in-frame ones, with some missing. The sample shows roughly 760,000 clones, roughly 70% of them seen only once. Source material: memory CD4+ T cells sorted from blood. Subset described: CD45RA-negative fraction. The receptor source for this set is a woman aged 25 to 39 in good health.

The J gene is TRBJ2-1, the V gene TRBV7-9; TRBD2 is a possible D gene (7 bases). V shed 1 base and J shed 2 bases, with 9 bases lying between them. The CDR3 covers 15 residues. The germline CDR1 and CDR2 sequences are SEHNR and FQNEAQ (reference sequence). The CDR3 region has the DNA TGTGCCAGCAGCTTAGTCGGGGGGCCCTACAATGAGCAGTTCTTC. Protein: CASSLVGGPYNEQFF.

A few counts support this clone. The chain is built from TRBV25-1 and TRBJ2-7, with a tentative D call TRBD1 (5 bases). The CDR3 is made up of 16 amino acids. From germline, CDR1 is MGHDK and CDR2 SYGVNS. With 3 bases removed from V and 2 bases from J, the gap between germline ends came to 17 bases. CDR3 sequence reads: CASSDFPDTPAYEQYF. The CDR3 coding sequence is TGTGCCAGCAGTGACTTCCCGGACACCCCAGCCTACGAGCAGTACTTC.

The V and J genes are TRBV28 and TRBJ2-7, with 7 bases lining up with TRBD1. After removal of 3 bases from V and 1 base from J, the junction contained 3 bases not matched to a gene. The CDR3 sequence is 14 residues long. Germline V gene data show CDR1 as MDHEN and CDR2 as SYDVKM. CDR3 amino acids: CASSFLQGSYEQYF. The CDR3 DNA reads as TGTGCCAGCAGTTTTTTACAGGGGTCCTACGAGCAGTACTTC.

The chain employs TRBV6-1 and TRBJ1-1, with D hard to call. The CDR3 runs 14 residues. Trimming cost V 8 bases and J 0 bases, with 13 bases left between them. Looked up from germline, CDR1 is MNHNS and CDR2 is SASEGT. The CDR3 coding sequence is TGTGCCAGCGAACTTCCCTCAATGAACACTGAAGCTTTCTTT. Its translation is CASELPSMNTEAFF.

Points on this clone: This may be a read error, as it is one base from a much larger clone. The identical CDR3 is also encoded by other nucleotide sequences in the sample. V usage is TRBV2 and J usage is TRBJ2-3; 13 nucleotides line up with TRBD2. The CDR3 has 15 residues. The ends lost 6 bases at V and 5 bases at J; junction bases unmatched: 5. Germline V gene sequence: CDR1 SNHLY, CDR2 FYNNEI. CDR3 amino acids: CASRGLAGRGDTQYF. CDR3 nucleotide sequence: TGTGCCAGCAGGGGACTAGCGGGACGTGGAGATACGCAGTATTTT.